The 32 T cell receptor beta chains in this list originate from one sample, sequenced in a study of tumor T cells in aggressive B-cell lymphoma. Libraries were prepared by immunoSEQ multiplex PCR; TCRdb keeps only in-frame clonotypes and omits some of them. The top ten hold 6.6% of the sample, which has under 2,500 clones, around 90% seen once. Input material: tumor tissue. The receptors originated from an adult with diffuse large B cell lymphoma.

The gene calls are TRBV27 and TRBJ2-7, with D possibly matching TRBD2 (5 bases). This CDR3 is 9 amino acids long. Germline V gene lookup returns CDR1 MNHEY and CDR2 SMNVEV (reference sequence). The germline V and J ends were trimmed by 3 bases and 13 bases, with 7 bases remaining between them. The CDR3, as DNA: TGTGCCAGCAGTTTCCGGGATTACTTC. Protein: CASSFRDYF.

The chain joins TRBV6-6 to TRBJ1-5; no clear D gene. The V and J ends lost 6 bases and 3 bases respectively, with 12 bases between them. The germline CDR1 and CDR2 sequences are MNHNY and SVGAGI (reference sequence). This CDR3 has 14 residues. CDR3 region: CASSQAGVNQPQHF. CDR3 in DNA: TGTGCCAGCAGCCAAGCCGGAGTCAATCAGCCCCAGCATTTT.

The V gene is TRBV7-2, the J gene TRBJ2-3; 14 nucleotides agree with TRBD2. Trimming at V came to 5 bases and at J to 5 bases, leaving 9 bases not matched to a gene. The CDR3 sequence is 17 residues long. Germline CDR1 is SGHTA and CDR2 is FQGNSA. The CDR3 sequence is CASSLTGLAGVRDTQYF. As DNA, the CDR3 is TGTGCCAGCAGCCTGACGGGACTAGCGGGAGTGAGAGATACGCAGTATTTT.

A few counts support this clone. V is TRBV18 and J is TRBJ2-7; 7 nucleotides match TRBD1. Unmatched junction bases numbered 5, after V lost 1 base and J lost 2 bases. The CDR3 covers 15 residues. Germline V CDR1 and CDR2: KGHSH, LQKENI. The CDR3 coding sequence is TGTGCCAGCTCACCACTAAGGGACAGTGCCTACGAGCAGTACTTC. Amino acid sequence: CASSPLRDSAYEQYF.

V usage is TRBV7-2 and J usage is TRBJ2-7, with 11 bases that match TRBD1. Per the germline V gene, CDR1 is SGHTA and CDR2 is FQGNSA. CDR3 length: 14 amino acids. The V gene end was trimmed by 5 bases and the J gene end by 3 bases; junction bases not matched to a gene: 3. The CDR3 sequence is CASSGQGARYEQYF. CDR3 DNA: TGTGCCAGCAGCGGACAGGGGGCACGCTACGAGCAGTACTTC.

The chain recombines TRBV7-9 with TRBJ2-2; D uncertain. Trimming stripped 2 bases from V and 4 bases from J, with 17 bases between. The CDR3 covers 17 residues. From germline, CDR1 is SEHNR and CDR2 FQNEAQ (reference sequence). CDR3 coding DNA: TGTGCCAGCAGCTTAATCACATACCCGAAAATCACCGGGGAGCTGTTTTTT. It specifies CASSLITYPKITGELFF.

The V call is TRBV29-1, the J call TRBJ1-3, with a possible D match to TRBD1 (5 bases). In germline, CDR1 is SQVTM, CDR2 ANQGSEA. V lost 6 bases to trimming and J lost 4 bases, with 13 bases between them. This CDR3 spans 13 amino acids. The CDR3 DNA reads as TGCAGCGTGGCGTTGGGGCCCGGAAACACCATATATTTT. Translation: CSVALGPGNTIYF.

This clone was observed a few times. V is TRBV11-2 and J is TRBJ2-6; 8 nucleotides match TRBD1. V lost 7 bases and J lost 3; bases outside the gene matches: 11. The length of the CDR3 is 17 residues. Germline CDR1 is SGHAT and CDR2 is FQNNGV. CDR3 sequence: CASIPGTGFFGANVLTF. The CDR3 DNA sequence: TGTGCCAGCATCCCCGGGACAGGTTTCTTTGGGGCCAACGTCCTGACTTTC.

V gene TRBV7-9 combines with J gene TRBJ1-1; 7 bases are a match to TRBD1. The CDR3 covers 16 residues. V lost 1 base, J lost 5 bases, and 10 bases stayed unmatched. Germline V gene data show CDR1 as SEHNR and CDR2 as FQNEAQ (reference sequence). Here the CDR3 DNA reads TGTGCCAGCAGCTTAGTAGGGGGCGGCAAGTGGACTGAAGCTTTCTTT. Protein product: CASSLVGGGKWTEAFF.

J is TRBJ2-7 and V is TRBV6-6; 11 nucleotides align to TRBD2. In germline, CDR1 is MNHNY, CDR2 SVGAGI (reference sequence). V dropped 6 bases and J dropped 1; count of bases not matched to a gene: 5. The CDR3 sequence is 15 residues long. CDR3 bases: TGTGCCAGCAGCTCCGGGACTAGCGGTTCCTACGAGCAGTACTTC. This sequence encodes CASSSGTSGSYEQYF.

The chain carries TRBV6-6 and TRBJ2-7, with D possibly matching TRBD1 (5 bases). Trimming shortened V by 4 bases and J by 4 bases, and 14 bases separated the two germline ends. Germline CDR1 MNHNY, CDR2 SVGAGI (reference sequence). The CDR3 sequence is 14 residues long. The CDR3 DNA is TGTGCCAGCAGTTTAAACATCCAGGGATACGAGCAGTACTTC. Its protein product is CASSLNIQGYEQYF.

The chain combines TRBV4-2 with TRBJ2-1; TRBD2 aligns across 8 bases. This CDR3 spans 15 amino acids. The germline CDR1 and CDR2 sequences are LGHNA and YNFKEQ. Losses at the gene ends were 0 bases for V and 8 bases for J; bases not matched to a gene: 6. For the CDR3, the DNA is TGTGCCAGCAGCCAAGAGGGGACTAGGTTGGATGAGCAGTTCTTC. It codes for CASSQEGTRLDEQFF.

The chain uses TRBV9 and TRBJ1-6; 7 nucleotides align to TRBD1. The CDR3 has 15 residues. Germline values: CDR1 SGDLS, CDR2 YYNGEE. Germline trimming cut 2 bases from V and 14 bases from J; bases unmatched to any gene: 13. CDR3 nucleotides: TGTGCCAGCAGCGTTTCGACAGGGCCCTTAGAAACCCTCCACTTT. It yields the protein CASSVSTGPLETLHF.

This chain joins TRBV6-1 and TRBJ1-3; 7 bases line up with TRBD1. J gave up 0 bases and V 5 bases, and 4 bases lay outside the gene matches. Germline V lookup: CDR1 MNHNS, CDR2 SASEGT. There are 15 residues in the CDR3. The DNA for the CDR3 is TGTGCCAGCAGTCTCACAGGGGCCTCTGGAAACACCATATATTTT. Amino acid sequence: CASSLTGASGNTIYF.

The chain carries TRBV28 and TRBJ2-4; D is perhaps TRBD2 (5 bases). This CDR3 is built from 16 residues. Trimming left V 8 bases short and J 0 bases short, with 17 bases between. Germline CDR1 reads MDHEN; CDR2 reads SYDVKM. CDR3 DNA sequence: TGTGCCAGCGGCGGAGCGGCGGGTTCAGCCAAAAACATTCAGTACTTC. Translating gives CASGGAAGSAKNIQYF.

This chain connects TRBV5-6 to TRBJ1-2, with a weak D call TRBD1 (5 bases). V dropped 4 bases and J dropped 7 bases, with 11 bases sitting between them. CDR3 length equals 12 residues. The germline gives CDR1 SGHDT, CDR2 YYEEEE. CDR3 residues: CASSGGGVGYTF. The CDR3 DNA sequence: TGTGCCAGCAGCGGGGGAGGGGTTGGCTACACCTTC.

The rearrangement uses TRBV6-1 and TRBJ1-2; no clear D. CDR3 length: 16 residues. CDR1 is MNHNS, CDR2 SASEGT, per germline. V lost 0 bases, J lost 2 bases, and 13 bases lay in between. The CDR3 nucleotides read TGTGCCAGCAGTGAAGCGCGCGGGCTGGGGAACTATGGCTACACCTTC. Translating gives CASSEARGLGNYGYTF.

The chain links TRBV20-1 to TRBJ2-7; TRBD1 might be the D (5 bases). V lost 5 bases, J lost 4 bases, and 9 bases lay in between. The germline V gene encodes CDR1 DFQATT and CDR2 SNEGSKA (reference sequence). The CDR3 has 11 residues. This chain's CDR3 is CSAPTAYEQYF. In DNA, the CDR3 is TGCAGTGCTCCGACAGCGTACGAGCAGTACTTC.

J is TRBJ2-7 and V is TRBV4-1; 12 bases line up with TRBD2. Germline assignment: CDR1 MGHRA and CDR2 YSYEKL. The CDR3 is made up of 16 amino acids. With V trimmed by 0 bases and J by 7 bases, 7 bases remained unmatched. CDR3 sequence: CASSQDRTSGTGEQYF. In DNA, the CDR3 is TGCGCCAGCAGCCAAGATCGGACTAGCGGGACTGGGGAGCAGTACTTC.

V usage is TRBV9 and J usage is TRBJ1-1; D is uncertain. This CDR3 is built from 13 residues. With 0 bases removed from V and 5 bases from J, the gap between germline ends came to 8 bases. Germline V gene sequence: CDR1 SGDLS, CDR2 YYNGEE. CDR3 DNA sequence: TGTGCCAGCAGCGTAGCTGAGGGAACTGAAGCTTTCTTT. The encoded protein is CASSVAEGTEAFF.

CDR3 sequence reads: CASRLYTTQPQHF. CDR3 in DNA: TGTGCCTCGCGACTTTATACAACTCAGCCCCAGCATTTT. This chain uses TRBV6-1 with TRBJ1-5; D unresolved. CDR3 length equals 13 residues. Per germline, CDR1 MNHNS and CDR2 SASEGT. Deletions cut 11 bases from V and 6 bases from J, with 17 bases between.

This chain uses TRBV5-5 with TRBJ2-7; 8 nucleotides match TRBD1. J was trimmed by 7 bases and V by 3 bases; bases with no gene match: 6. The CDR3 has 13 amino acids. Germline values: CDR1 SGHKS, CDR2 YYEKEE (reference sequence). The CDR3 reads CASSSWTGQEQYF. The DNA of the CDR3 is TGTGCCAGCAGCTCATGGACAGGGCAGGAGCAGTACTTC.

The rearrangement links TRBV9 to TRBJ2-1, with 9 bases lining up with TRBD2. The CDR3 covers 18 residues. V lost 7 bases to trimming and J lost 0 bases; unmatched junction nucleotides: 14. Germline V gene data show CDR1 as SGDLS and CDR2 as YYNGEE. CDR3 sequence (DNA): TGTGCCAGCCGACCGGGACTAGCCGGTGCCATCTCCTACAATGAGCAGTTCTTC. Translating gives CASRPGLAGAISYNEQFF.

Here the CDR3 reads CASSLSVYGRGYNEQFF. CDR3 in DNA: TGTGCCAGCAGCCTTTCCGTGTACGGGAGGGGCTACAATGAGCAGTTCTTC. The V call is TRBV5-5, the J call TRBJ2-1; 8 nucleotides align to TRBD2. The germline V gene encodes CDR1 SGHKS and CDR2 YYEKEE (reference sequence). Germline trimming cut 4 bases from V and 3 bases from J; bases unmatched to any gene: 12. CDR3 length equals 17 residues.

The genes are TRBV5-1 and TRBJ2-5, with D perhaps matching TRBD2 (6 bases). Germline-derived CDR1 and CDR2 are SGHRS and YFSETQ. The CDR3 spans 14 residues. V was shortened by 2 bases and J by 1 base, with 9 bases between the two germline ends. The CDR3 DNA follows: TGCGCCAGCAGCTTTTCTAGCGTCCAAGAGACCCAGTACTTC. Protein: CASSFSSVQETQYF.

This chain links TRBV5-4 with TRBJ2-5; D may be TRBD1 (5 bases). Germline V gene data show CDR1 as SGHNT and CDR2 as YYREEE (reference sequence). V lost 4 bases, J lost 2 bases, and 15 bases lay in between. This CDR3 is 15 amino acids long. CDR3 DNA sequence: TGTGCCAGCAGCCCCGAAGGGAAGGGGCAAGAGACCCAGTACTTC. Amino acid sequence: CASSPEGKGQETQYF.

V and J are TRBV19 and TRBJ1-2; D is possibly TRBD1 (5 bases). The ends were cut back, 3 bases at V and 3 bases at J, with 20 bases in the middle. The CDR3 sequence is 17 residues long. Germline V lookup: CDR1 LNHDA, CDR2 SQIVND (reference sequence). The CDR3 DNA reads TGTGCCAGTAGTATTCATAGAGCGGGACGGACGTACTATGGCTACACCTTC. Encoded protein: CASSIHRAGRTYYGYTF.

The CDR3 DNA reads TGTGCCAGCAGCTTAGGCAGGGCCGAGCAGTACTTC. It specifies CASSLGRAEQYF. This chain connects TRBV7-2 to TRBJ2-7; tentative D call: TRBD1 (5 bases). The germline gives CDR1 SGHTA, CDR2 FQGNSA. V was trimmed by 1 base and J by 6 bases, leaving 7 bases between them. CDR3 length: 12 residues. The full variable domain, in which reference TRBV7-2 and TRBJ2-7 provide the parts outside the CDR3, is GAGVSQSPSNKVTEKGKDVELRCDPISGHTALYWYRQSLGQGLEFLIYFQGNSAPDKSGLPSDRFSAERTGGSVSTLTIQRTQQEDSAVYLCASSLGRAEQYFGPGTRLTVT.

CDR3 amino acids: CASSPGGINTEAFF. For the CDR3, the DNA is TGTGCCAGCAGTCCCGGGGGGATCAACACTGAAGCTTTCTTT. V gene TRBV13 combines with J gene TRBJ1-1; possible D gene TRBD1, 5 bases. The germline V and J ends were trimmed by 6 bases and 2 bases, with 13 bases remaining between them. CDR1 and CDR2 from the germline V gene are PRHDT and FYEKMQ (reference sequence). The CDR3 loop spans 14 amino acids.

The chain joins TRBV12-5 to TRBJ2-7, with D unresolved. Germline CDR1 and CDR2: LGHNT and FRNRAP. CDR3 length: 13 amino acids. V shed 6 bases and J shed 0 bases, with 9 bases lying between them. For the CDR3, the DNA is TGTGCTAGTGGCCCCACTCTCTCCTACGAGCAGTACTTC. It specifies CASGPTLSYEQYF.

This clone has just one count. The chain joins TRBV7-8 to TRBJ2-5, with 8 positions matching TRBD2. Germline values: CDR1 SGHVS, CDR2 FQNEAQ. This CDR3 has 11 residues. V trimming: 11 bases; J trimming: 3 bases; junction bases outside the gene matches: 2. Written as DNA, the CDR3 is TGTGCCGACGGGAGGGAAGAGACCCAGTACTTC. It translates to CADGREETQYF. The whole variable domain, filled in from reference TRBV7-8 and TRBJ2-5, reads GAGVSQSPRYKVAKRGQDVALRCDPISGHVSLFWYQQALGQGPEFLTYFQNEAQLDKSGLPSDRFFAERPEGSVSTLKIQRTQQEDSAVYLCADGREETQYFGPGTRLLVL.

V usage is TRBV4-1 and J usage is TRBJ2-7; D is unclear. CDR1 and CDR2 (germline): MGHRA, YSYEKL. V shed 0 bases and J shed 3 bases, with 9 bases lying between them. The CDR3 sequence is 14 residues long. CDR3 loop: CASSQDPGYYEQYF. In nucleotides, the CDR3 is TGCGCCAGCAGCCAAGATCCGGGTTACTACGAGCAGTACTTC.